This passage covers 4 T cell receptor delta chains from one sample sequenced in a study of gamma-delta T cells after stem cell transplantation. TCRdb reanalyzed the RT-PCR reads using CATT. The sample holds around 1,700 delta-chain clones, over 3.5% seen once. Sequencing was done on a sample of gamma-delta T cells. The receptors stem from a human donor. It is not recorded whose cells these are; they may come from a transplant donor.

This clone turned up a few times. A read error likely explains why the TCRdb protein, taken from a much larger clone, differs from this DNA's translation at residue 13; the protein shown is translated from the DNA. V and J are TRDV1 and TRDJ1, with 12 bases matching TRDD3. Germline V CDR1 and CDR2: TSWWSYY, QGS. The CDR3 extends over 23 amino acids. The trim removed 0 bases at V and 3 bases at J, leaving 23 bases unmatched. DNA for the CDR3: TGTGCTCTTGGGGAACTTACACACTTCCCGGCCCTTTGCTGGGGGATACGGGCCGATAAACTCATCTTT. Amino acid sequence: CALGELTHFPALCWGIRADKLIF.

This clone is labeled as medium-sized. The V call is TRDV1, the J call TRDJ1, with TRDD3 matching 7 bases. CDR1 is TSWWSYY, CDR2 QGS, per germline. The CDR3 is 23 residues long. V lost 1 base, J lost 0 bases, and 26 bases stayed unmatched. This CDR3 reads CALGERGRSDGGWGPLYTDKLIF. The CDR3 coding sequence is TGTGCTCTTGGGGAACGGGGGAGGTCTGATGGGGGCTGGGGGCCCCTGTACACCGATAAACTCATCTTT.

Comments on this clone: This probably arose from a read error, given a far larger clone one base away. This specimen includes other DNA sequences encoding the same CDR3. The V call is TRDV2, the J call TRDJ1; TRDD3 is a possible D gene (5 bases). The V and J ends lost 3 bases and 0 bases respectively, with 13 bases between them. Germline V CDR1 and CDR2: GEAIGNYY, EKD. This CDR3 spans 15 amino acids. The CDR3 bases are TGTGCCTGTGACGAGGTGCTGGGTGACACCGATAAACTCATCTTT. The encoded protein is CACDEVLGDTDKLIF.

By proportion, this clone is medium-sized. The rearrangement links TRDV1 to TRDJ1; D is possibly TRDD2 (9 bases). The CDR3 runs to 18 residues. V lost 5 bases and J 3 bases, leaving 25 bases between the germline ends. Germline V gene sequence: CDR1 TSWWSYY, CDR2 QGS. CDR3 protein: CALGSTFLLGVKPDKLIF. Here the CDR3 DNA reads TGTGCTCTTGGGTCCACCTTCCTACTGGGGGTCAAGCCCGATAAACTCATCTTT.